This T cell receptor (beta chain) emerged from a study of T cells in tuberculosis. Study in general: The T cells targeted glucose monomycolate, a mycobacterial lipid, via CD1B.

As to this clone: As yet, its antigen is unknown.

Findings of the study overall: Active tuberculosis alpha repertoires lay closer to GMM-specific TCRs than controls'. Selection depended on which cryopreserved specimens were available. Shorter CDR3-alpha in active tuberculosis partly drove smaller distances.

The data were produced by immunoSEQ multiplex PCR, yet TCRdb's version contains in-frame clones alone and is incomplete. The sample contains 35,000 to 45,000 clones, approximately 94% of which appear only once. Germline values: CDR1 SGHAT, CDR2 FQNNGV. V was cut by 0 bases and J by 4 bases, with 18 bases left in between. This CDR3 has 17 residues. The material sequenced was PBMCs. The V gene is TRBV11-2, the J gene TRBJ1-1, with D possibly matching TRBD1 (6 bases). This TCR was recovered from a donor aged 5-35 years with latent tuberculosis or without tuberculosis infection. Some clones in this sample may be carry-over from other donors' samples. In DNA, the CDR3 is TGTGCCAGCAGCTTAGATCCTCATAAACAGGGCGTCACTGAAGCTTTCTTT. Its protein is CASSLDPHKQGVTEAFF.